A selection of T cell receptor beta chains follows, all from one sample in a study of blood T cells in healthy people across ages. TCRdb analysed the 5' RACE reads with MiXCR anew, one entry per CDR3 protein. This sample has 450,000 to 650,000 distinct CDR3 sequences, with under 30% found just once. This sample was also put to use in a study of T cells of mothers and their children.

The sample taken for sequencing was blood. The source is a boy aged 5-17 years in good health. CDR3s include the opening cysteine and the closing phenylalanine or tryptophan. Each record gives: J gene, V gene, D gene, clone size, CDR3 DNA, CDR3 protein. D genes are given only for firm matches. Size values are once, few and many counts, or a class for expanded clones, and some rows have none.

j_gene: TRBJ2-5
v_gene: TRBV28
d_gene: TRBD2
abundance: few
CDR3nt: TGTGCCAGCAGTTTATCCCGGGTAGCGGGGGGTCAAGAGACCCAGTACTTC
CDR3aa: CASSLSRVAGGQETQYF

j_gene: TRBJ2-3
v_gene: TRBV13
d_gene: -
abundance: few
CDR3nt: TGTGCCAGCAGCACTCAGGGAAGTACGCAGTATTTT
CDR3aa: CASSTQGSTQYF

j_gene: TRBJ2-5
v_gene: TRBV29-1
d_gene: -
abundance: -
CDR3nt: TGCAGCGTTGAGAGAGTAGGGTCATGGGGGGAGACCCAGTACTTC
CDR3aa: CSVERVGSWGETQYF

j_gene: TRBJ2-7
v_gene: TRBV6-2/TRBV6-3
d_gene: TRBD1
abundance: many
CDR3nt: TGTGCCAGCTCCCCGGACAGGGTCTCCTACGAGCAGTACTTC
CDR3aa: CASSPDRVSYEQYF

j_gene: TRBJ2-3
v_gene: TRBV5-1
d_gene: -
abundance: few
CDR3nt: TGCGCCAGCAGCTTGCGGGGATCGCTCACAGATACGCAGTGTTTT
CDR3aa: CASSLRGSLTDTQCF

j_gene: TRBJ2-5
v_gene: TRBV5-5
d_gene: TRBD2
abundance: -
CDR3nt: TGTGCCAGCAGCTTGGCTTCTAGCGGGAGTGGGGAGACCCAGTACTTC
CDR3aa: CASSLASSGSGETQYF

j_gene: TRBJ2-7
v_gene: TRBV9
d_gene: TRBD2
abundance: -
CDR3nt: TGTGCCAGCAGCGTAGGGGCTAGCGGCCCCTACGAGCAGTACTTC
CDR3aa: CASSVGASGPYEQYF

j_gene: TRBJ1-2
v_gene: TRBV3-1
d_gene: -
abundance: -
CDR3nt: TGTGCCAGCAGCCCGACAATTGGGGAGATAAACTATGGCTACACCTTC
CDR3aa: CASSPTIGEINYGYTF

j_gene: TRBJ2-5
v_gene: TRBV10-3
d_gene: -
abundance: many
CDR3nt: TGTGCCATCAGTGAGTGGGAGAGGGAGACCCAGTACTTC
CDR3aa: CAISEWERETQYF

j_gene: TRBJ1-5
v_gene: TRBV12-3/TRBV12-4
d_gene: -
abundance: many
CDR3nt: TGTGCGAGTGGCGACCTTAGCAATCAGCCCCAGCATTTT
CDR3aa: CASGDLSNQPQHF

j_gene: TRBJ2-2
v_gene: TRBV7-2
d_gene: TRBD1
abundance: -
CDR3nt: TGTGCCAGCAGTTCGACAGGGGTTGGTGCCGGGGAGCTGTTTTTT
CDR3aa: CASSSTGVGAGELFF

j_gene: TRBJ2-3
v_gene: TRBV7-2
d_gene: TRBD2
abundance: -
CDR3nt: TGTGCCAGCAGCTTAGAATTAGCGGGAGGGCCAGATACGCAGTATTTT
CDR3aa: CASSLELAGGPDTQYF

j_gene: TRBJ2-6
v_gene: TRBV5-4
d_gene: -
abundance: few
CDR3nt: TGTGCCAGCAGCTTAAAGCCCTGGGAAGACAGTTCTGGGGCCAACGTCCTGACTTTC
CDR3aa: CASSLKPWEDSSGANVLTF

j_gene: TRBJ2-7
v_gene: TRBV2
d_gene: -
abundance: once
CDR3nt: TGTGCCAGCACCAACGCCGGACCATACGAGCAGTACTTC
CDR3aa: CASTNAGPYEQYF

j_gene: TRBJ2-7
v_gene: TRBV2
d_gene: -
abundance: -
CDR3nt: TGTGCCAGCAGTGAAGCGCTTTCTTACAGGAGCTCCTACGAGCAGTACTTC
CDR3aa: CASSEALSYRSSYEQYF

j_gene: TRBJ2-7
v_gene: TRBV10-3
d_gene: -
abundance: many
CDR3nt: TGTGCCATCAGTGAAAAAAGTCCTAGTACCTACGAGCAGTACTTC
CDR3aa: CAISEKSPSTYEQYF

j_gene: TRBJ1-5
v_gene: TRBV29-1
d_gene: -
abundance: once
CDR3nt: TGCAGCGTTGAAGATAACAGGCAGAATCAGCCCCAGCATTTT
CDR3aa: CSVEDNRQNQPQHF

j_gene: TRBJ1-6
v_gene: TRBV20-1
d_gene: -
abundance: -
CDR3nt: TGCAGTGCGAAGATCGAGGGGAACAGGGCCAGGATAAGTTCACCCCTCCACTTT
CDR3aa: CSAKIEGNRARISSPLHF

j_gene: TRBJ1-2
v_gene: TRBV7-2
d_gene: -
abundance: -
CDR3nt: TGTGCCAGCGGGCGGGGTGGGGCCCTCTATGGCTACACCTTC
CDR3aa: CASGRGGALYGYTF

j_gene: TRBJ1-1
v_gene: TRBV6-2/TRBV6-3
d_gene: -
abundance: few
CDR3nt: TGTGCCAGCAGTAACCCGGGACTCCTGAACACTGAAGCTTTCTTT
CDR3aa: CASSNPGLLNTEAFF

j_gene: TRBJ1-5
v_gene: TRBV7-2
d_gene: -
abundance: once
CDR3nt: TGTGCCAGCAGCTTAGTGGGCGGTAAGCCCCAGCATTTT
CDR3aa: CASSLVGGKPQHF

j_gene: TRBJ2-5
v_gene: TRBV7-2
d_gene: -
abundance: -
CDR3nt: TGTGCCAGCAGCTTAGGTGGCGATCTTCGGTTCTTC
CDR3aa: CASSLGGDLRFF

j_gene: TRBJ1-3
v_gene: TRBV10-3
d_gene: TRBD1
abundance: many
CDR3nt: TGTGCCATCAGTGAGCGCCGGCTCTGGGACAGGGGGTCTGGAAACACCATATATTTT
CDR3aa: CAISERRLWDRGSGNTIYF

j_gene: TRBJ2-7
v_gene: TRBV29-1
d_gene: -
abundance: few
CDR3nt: TGCAGCGTGTCTGGACAGAACTACGAGCAGTACTTC
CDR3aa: CSVSGQNYEQYF

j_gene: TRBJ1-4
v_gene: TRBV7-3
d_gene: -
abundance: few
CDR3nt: TGTGCCAGCAGCTTCGAAGGGGCGGCTAGGACTAATGAAAAACTGTTTTTT
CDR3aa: CASSFEGAARTNEKLFF

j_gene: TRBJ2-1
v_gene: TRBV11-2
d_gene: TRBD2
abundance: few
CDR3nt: TGTGCCAGCAGCCTTCTCTCTAGCGGGAGTTGGCAGTTCTTC
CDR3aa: CASSLLSSGSWQFF

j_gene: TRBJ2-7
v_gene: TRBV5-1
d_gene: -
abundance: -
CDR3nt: TGCGCCAGCAGCTTTTCCGGGCCCCCCCTGAGCGAGCAGTACTTC
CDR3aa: CASSFSGPPLSEQYF

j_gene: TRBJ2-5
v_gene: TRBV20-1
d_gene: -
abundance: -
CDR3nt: TGCAGTGCTAGGTTTAGGGGACAAGAGACCCAGTACTTC
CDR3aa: CSARFRGQETQYF

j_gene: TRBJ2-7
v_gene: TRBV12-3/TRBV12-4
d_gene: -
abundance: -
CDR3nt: TGTGCCAGCACCCCGGGACGGGACTACGAGCAGTACTTC
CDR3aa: CASTPGRDYEQYF

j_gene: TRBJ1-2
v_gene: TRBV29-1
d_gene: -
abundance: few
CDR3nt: TGCAGCGTTGAAGACCCCCACCGGGACGGAGTCCTCTATGGCTACACCTTC
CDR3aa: CSVEDPHRDGVLYGYTF

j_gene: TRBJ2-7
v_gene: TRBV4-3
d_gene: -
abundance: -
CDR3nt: TGCGCCAGCAGCCCTGGGGCAGGGTCCTACGAGCAGCACTTC
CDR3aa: CASSPGAGSYEQHF

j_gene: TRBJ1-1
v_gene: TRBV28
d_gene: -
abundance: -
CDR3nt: TGTGCCAGCACCCAGGGCAGGGGGAACACTGAAGCTTTCTTT
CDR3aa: CASTQGRGNTEAFF

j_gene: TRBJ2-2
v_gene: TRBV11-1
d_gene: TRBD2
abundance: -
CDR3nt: TGTGCCAGCAGTCAGAAACCGGGACTAGCGAATGACGGGGAGCTGTTTTTT
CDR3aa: CASSQKPGLANDGELFF

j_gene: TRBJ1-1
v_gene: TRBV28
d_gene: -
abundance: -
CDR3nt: TGTGCCAGCAGTTTAATAACGAACACTGAAGCTTTCTTT
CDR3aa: CASSLITNTEAFF

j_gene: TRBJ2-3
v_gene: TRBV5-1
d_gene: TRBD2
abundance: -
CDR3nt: TGCGCCAGCAGCTTGGCGACTAGCGGGAGGGCCTGGACAGATACGCAGTGTTTT
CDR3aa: CASSLATSGRAWTDTQCF

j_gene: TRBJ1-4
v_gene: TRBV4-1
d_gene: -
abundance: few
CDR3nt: TGCGCCAGCAGCCAAGATTGGAGACAGATTAATGAAAAACTGTTTTTT
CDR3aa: CASSQDWRQINEKLFF

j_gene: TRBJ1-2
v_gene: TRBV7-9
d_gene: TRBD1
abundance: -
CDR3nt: TGTGCCAGCAGAAGGACAGGGGATCATGACTATGGCTACACCTTC
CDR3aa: CASRRTGDHDYGYTF

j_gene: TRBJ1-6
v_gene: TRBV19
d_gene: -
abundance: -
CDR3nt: TGTGCCAGTAGGCGGAAACAAGTGTATACGGGTTCACCCCTCCACTTT
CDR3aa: CASRRKQVYTGSPLHF

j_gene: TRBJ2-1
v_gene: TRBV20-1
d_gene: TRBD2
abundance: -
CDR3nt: TGCAGTGCGCCGGGACTAGCCATCTATGAGCAGTTCTTC
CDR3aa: CSAPGLAIYEQFF

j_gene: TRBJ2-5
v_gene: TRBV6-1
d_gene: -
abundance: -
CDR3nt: TGTGCCAGCAGGGGGATCTGGGGCGGACTCCAAGAGACCCAGTACTTC
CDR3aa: CASRGIWGGLQETQYF

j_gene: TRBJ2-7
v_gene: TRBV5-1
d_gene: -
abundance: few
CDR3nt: TGCGCCAGCAGCTTGGCGTTCGTGGGAGAGGGGAACTACGAGCAGTACTTC
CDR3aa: CASSLAFVGEGNYEQYF

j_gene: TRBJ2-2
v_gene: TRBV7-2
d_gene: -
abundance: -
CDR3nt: TGTGCCAGCAGCGCCTCGAGCACCGGGGAGCTGTTTTTT
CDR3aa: CASSASSTGELFF

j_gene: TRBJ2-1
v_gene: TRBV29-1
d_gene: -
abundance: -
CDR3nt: TGCAGCGTTGTATTAGCCCGGGTGGGGAATGAGCAGTTCTTC
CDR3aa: CSVVLARVGNEQFF

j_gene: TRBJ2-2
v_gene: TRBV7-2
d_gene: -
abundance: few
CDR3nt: TGTGCCAGCAGCTTAGAGGCCCGGGAGTGGACCGGGGAGCTGTTTTTT
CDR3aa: CASSLEAREWTGELFF

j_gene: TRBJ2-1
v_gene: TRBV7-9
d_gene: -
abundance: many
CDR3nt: TGTGCCAGCAGCTTAGAAAATGAGCAGTTCTTC
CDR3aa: CASSLENEQFF

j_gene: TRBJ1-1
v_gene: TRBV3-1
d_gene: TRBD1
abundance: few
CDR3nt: TGTGCCAGCAGCCAAGTCGGGCTGGACAGGGGGGTCTTTTTT
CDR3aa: CASSQVGLDRGVFF

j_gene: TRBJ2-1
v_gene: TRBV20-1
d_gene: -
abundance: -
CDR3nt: TGCAGTGCTATAGACCGGGGAAATGAGCAGTTCTTC
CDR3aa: CSAIDRGNEQFF

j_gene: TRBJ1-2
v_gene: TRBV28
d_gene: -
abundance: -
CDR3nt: TGTGCCAGCATCAAGGGGGGAACTGGCTACTATGGCTACACCTTC
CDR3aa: CASIKGGTGYYGYTF

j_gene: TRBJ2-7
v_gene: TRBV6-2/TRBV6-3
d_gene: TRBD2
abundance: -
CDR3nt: TGTGCCAGCAGTTACCTAGCGGGGGATACGGACGAGCAGTACTTC
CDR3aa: CASSYLAGDTDEQYF

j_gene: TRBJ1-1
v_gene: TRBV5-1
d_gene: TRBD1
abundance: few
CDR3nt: TGCGCCAGCAGCGATGGGACAGCAAGAATCACTGAAGCTTTCTTT
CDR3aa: CASSDGTARITEAFF

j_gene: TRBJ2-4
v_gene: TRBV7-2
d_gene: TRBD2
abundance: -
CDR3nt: TGTGCCAGCAGCTTAGCAGGGACTAGTTTAGGCCTAGGAATGAACATTCAGTACTTC
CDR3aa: CASSLAGTSLGLGMNIQYF

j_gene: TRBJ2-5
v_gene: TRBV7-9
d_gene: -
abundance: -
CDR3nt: TGTGCCAGCAGCTTGTACACCCCCGAGACCCAGTACTTC
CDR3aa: CASSLYTPETQYF

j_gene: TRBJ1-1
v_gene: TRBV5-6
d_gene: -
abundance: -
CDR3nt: TGTGCCAGCAGCTTAACGAGGGCCGAAGCTTTCTTT
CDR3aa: CASSLTRAEAFF

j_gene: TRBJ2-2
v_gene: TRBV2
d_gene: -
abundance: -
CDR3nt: TGTGCCAGCAGTATTACTCTAGCTGGGCGGAGCGGGGAGCTGTTTTTT
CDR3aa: CASSITLAGRSGELFF

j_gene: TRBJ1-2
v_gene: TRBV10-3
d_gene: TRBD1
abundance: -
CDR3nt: TGTGCCATCAGTGGACAGGGACATGGCTACACCTTC
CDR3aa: CAISGQGHGYTF

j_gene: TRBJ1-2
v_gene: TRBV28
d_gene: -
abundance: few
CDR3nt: TGTGCCAGCAGTTCTTGGACAGCCACGGCCGGCTACACCTTC
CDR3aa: CASSSWTATAGYTF

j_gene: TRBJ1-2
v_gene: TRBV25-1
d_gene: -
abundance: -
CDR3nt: TGTGCCAGCAGTGGCCCAGCAGCGTCTGGCTACACCTTC
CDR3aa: CASSGPAASGYTF

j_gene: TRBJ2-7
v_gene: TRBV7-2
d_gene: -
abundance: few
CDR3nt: TGTGCCAGCAGCTTTCTTCCGGTCGTTCCCCCCGAGCAGTACTTC
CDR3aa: CASSFLPVVPPEQYF

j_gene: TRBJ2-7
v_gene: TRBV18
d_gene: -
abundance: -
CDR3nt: TGTGCCAGCTCACACCGGGACATAGGGTTCTACGAGCAGTACTTC
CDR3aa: CASSHRDIGFYEQYF

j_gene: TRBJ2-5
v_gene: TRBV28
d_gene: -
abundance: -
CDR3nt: TGTGCCAGCAGTTTGTATCCTGTTAAAGAGACCCAGTACTTC
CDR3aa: CASSLYPVKETQYF